This T cell receptor beta chain originates from a study of shared clonotypes between healthy human individuals. On the study more broadly: CD4 naive and CD4 memory each took three plates per donor, while CD8 naive took two and CD8 memory one. Overall study results and limits: Researchers sampled blood only, noting tissue repertoires likely differ. Few donors restricted represented genetic and exposure-history diversity.

This CDR3 has 16 residues. Deletions cut 3 bases from V and 7 bases from J, with 18 bases between. The V gene's germline CDR1 is SGHTA and CDR2 FQGNSA. As regards this clone: Its antigen is as yet unknown.

Selected positively for CCR7 and CD45RO-negative, naive CD8 cells excluded terminally differentiated effector memory CD45RA+ cells. Adults of Caucasian background living in Nashville, Tennessee made up all donors. Measured with immunoSEQ multiplex PCR; TCRdb has only the in-frame clones, and not every one. The sample has around 2,000,000 clones; about 95% are singletons. The source material was naive CD8+ T cells sorted from blood. The clonotype was recovered from a man in his late teens or twenties in good health. This chain connects TRBV7-2 to TRBJ1-4; D unresolved. In DNA form, the CDR3 reads TGTGCCAGCAGCTTCCGGCTCCGGGGTTGGGGTGAAAAACTGTTTTTT. Amino acids: CASSFRLRGWGEKLFF. The full variable domain, with the rest looked up from reference TRBV7-2 and TRBJ1-4, is GAGVSQSPSNKVTEKGKDVELRCDPISGHTALYWYRQSLGQGLEFLIYFQGNSAPDKSGLPSDRFSAERTGGSVSTLTIQRTQQEDSAVYLCASSFRLRGWGEKLFFGSGTQLSVL.